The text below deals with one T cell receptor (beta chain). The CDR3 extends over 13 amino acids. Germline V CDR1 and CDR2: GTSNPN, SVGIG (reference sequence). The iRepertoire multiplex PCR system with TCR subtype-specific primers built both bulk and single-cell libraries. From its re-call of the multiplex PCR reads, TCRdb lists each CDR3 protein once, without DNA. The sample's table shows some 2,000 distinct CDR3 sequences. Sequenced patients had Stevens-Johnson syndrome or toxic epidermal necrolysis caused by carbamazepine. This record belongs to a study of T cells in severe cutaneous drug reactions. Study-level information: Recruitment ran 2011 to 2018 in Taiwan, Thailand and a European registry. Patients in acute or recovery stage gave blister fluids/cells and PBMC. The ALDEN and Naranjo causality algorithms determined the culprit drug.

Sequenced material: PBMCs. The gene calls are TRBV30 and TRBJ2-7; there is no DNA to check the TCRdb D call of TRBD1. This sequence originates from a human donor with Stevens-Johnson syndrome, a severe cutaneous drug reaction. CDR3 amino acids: CACFGQGAWEQYF.